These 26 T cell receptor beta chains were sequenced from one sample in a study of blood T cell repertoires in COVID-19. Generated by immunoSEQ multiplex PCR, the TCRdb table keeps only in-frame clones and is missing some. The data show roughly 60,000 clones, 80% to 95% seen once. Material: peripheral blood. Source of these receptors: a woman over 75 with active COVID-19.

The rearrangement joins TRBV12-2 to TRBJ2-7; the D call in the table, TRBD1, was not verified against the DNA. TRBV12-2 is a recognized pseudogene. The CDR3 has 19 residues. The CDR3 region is CASRLARTETNPQRYEQYF. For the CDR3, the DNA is TGTGCAAGTCGCTTAGCGAGGACAGAGACTAATCCACAAAGGTACGAGCAGTACTTC.

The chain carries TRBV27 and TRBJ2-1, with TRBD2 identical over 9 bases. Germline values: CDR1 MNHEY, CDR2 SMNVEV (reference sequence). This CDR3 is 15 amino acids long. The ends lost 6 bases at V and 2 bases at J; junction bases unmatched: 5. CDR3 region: CASRLAGPTYNEQFF. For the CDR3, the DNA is TGTGCCAGCAGGCTAGCGGGGCCAACCTACAATGAGCAGTTCTTC.

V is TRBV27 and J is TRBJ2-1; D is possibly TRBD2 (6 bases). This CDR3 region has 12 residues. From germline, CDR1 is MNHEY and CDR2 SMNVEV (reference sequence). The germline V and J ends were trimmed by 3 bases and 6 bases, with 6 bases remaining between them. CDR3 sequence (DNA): TGTGCCAGCAGTTTGGGGGGCAATGAGCAGTTCTTC. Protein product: CASSLGGNEQFF.

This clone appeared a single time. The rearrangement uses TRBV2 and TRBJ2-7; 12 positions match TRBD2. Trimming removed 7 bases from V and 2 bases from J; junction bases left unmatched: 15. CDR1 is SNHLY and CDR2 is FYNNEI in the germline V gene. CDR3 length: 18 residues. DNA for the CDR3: TGTGCCAGCATCGGATGGACTAGCGGGGAAACCAACACCTACGAGCAGTACTTC. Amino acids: CASIGWTSGETNTYEQYF.

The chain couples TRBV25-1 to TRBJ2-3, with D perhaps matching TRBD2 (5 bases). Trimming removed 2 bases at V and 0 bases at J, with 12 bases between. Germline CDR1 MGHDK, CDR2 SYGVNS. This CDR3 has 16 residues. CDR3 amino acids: CASSEPSPGSTDTQYF. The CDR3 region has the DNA TGTGCCAGCAGTGAACCATCGCCGGGGAGCACAGATACGCAGTATTTT.

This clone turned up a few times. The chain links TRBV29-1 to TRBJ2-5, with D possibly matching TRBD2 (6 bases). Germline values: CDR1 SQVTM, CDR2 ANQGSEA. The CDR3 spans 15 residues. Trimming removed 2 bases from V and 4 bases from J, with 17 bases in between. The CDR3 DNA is TGCAGCGTTGAATTTGACGGGAGTTATAGAGAGACCCAGTACTTC. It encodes CSVEFDGSYRETQYF.

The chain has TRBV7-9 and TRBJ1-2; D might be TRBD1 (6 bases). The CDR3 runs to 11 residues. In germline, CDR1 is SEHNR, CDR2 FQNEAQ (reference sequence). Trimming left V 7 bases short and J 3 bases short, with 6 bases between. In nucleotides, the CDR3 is TGTGCCAGCACAGGGGACTATGGCTACACCTTC. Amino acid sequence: CASTGDYGYTF.

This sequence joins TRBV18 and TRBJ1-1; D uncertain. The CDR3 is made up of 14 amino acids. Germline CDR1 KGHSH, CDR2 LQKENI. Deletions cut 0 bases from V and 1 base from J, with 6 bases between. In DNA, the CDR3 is TGTGCCAGCTCACCACCTTTACAGAACACTGAAGCTTTCTTT. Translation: CASSPPLQNTEAFF. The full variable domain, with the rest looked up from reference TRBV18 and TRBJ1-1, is NAGVMQNPRHLVRRRGQEARLRCSPMKGHSHVYWYRQLPEEGLKFMVYLQKENIIDESGMPKERFSAEFPKEGPSILRIQQVVRGDSAAYFCASSPPLQNTEAFFGQGTRLTVV.

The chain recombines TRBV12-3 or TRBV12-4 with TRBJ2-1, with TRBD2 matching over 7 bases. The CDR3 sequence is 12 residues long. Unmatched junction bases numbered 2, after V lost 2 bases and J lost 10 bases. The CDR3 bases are TGTGCCAGCAGTTTACGGCGGGGGGAGCAGTTCTTC. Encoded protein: CASSLRRGEQFF.

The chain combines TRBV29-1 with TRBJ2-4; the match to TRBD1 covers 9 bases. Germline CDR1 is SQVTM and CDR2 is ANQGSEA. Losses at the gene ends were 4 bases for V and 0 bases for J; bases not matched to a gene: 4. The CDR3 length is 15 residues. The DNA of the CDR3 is TGCAGCGTTGGACAGGGGGTACTAGCCAAAAACATTCAGTACTTC. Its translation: CSVGQGVLAKNIQYF.

The CDR3 bases are TGCGCCAGCAGCTTGTTCCAGGGGAGCACCGGGGAGCTGTTTTTT. This sequence encodes CASSLFQGSTGELFF. The rearrangement links TRBV5-1 to TRBJ2-2; tentatively, D is TRBD1 (6 bases). Deletions cut 1 base from V and 4 bases from J, with 11 bases between. The germline V gene encodes CDR1 SGHRS and CDR2 YFSETQ. The CDR3 length is 15 residues.

The CDR3 reads CASSLGQGRPEAFF. The CDR3 DNA follows: TGTGCCAGCAGCTTGGGACAGGGTCGGCCTGAAGCTTTCTTT. The chain has TRBV5-4 and TRBJ1-1; 7 bases fit TRBD1. CDR1 is SGHNT, CDR2 YYREEE, per germline (reference sequence). The V and J ends lost 0 bases and 6 bases, in that order; junction bases with no gene match: 5. There are 14 residues in the CDR3.

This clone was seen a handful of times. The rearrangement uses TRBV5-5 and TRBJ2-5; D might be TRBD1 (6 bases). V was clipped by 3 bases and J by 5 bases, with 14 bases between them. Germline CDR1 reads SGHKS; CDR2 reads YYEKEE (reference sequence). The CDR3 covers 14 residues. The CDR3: CASSSQGIQETQYF. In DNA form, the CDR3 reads TGTGCCAGCAGCTCGCAGGGGATCCAGGAGACCCAGTACTTC.

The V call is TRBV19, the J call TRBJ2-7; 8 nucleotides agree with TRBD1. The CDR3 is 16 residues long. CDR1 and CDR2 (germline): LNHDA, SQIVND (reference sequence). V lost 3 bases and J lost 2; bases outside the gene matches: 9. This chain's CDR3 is CASSIVGGQDPYEQYF. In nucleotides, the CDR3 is TGTGCCAGTAGTATTGTGGGGGGACAGGATCCCTACGAGCAGTACTTC.

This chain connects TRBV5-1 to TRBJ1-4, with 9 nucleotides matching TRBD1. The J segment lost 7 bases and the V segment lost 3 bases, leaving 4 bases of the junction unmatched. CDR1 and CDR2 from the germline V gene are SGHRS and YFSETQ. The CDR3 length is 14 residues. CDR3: CASSSGQGSEKLFF. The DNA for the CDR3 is TGCGCCAGCAGCTCAGGACAGGGGAGTGAAAAACTGTTTTTT.

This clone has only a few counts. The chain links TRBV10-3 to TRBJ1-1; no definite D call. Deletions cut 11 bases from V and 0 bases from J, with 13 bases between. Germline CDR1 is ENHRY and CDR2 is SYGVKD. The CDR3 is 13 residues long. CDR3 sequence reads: CASAAGLNTEAFF. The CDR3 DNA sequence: TGTGCCTCCGCCGCGGGCCTGAACACTGAAGCTTTCTTT.

The CDR3, as DNA: TGTGCCAGCAGCGCCGACAGGGGAGATAATTCACCCCTCCACTTT. Translated: CASSADRGDNSPLHF. This chain connects TRBV2 to TRBJ1-6; 8 positions match TRBD1. CDR1 SNHLY and CDR2 FYNNEI come from the germline V gene. This CDR3 spans 15 amino acids. The V segment lost 6 bases and the J segment 5 bases; nucleotides outside the gene matches: 6.

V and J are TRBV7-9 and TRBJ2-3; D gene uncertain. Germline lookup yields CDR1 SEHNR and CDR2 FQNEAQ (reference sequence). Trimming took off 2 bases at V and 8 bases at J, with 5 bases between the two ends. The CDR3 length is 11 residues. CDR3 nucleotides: TGTGCCAGCAGCTTACCCGGTACGCAGTATTTT. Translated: CASSLPGTQYF.

For the CDR3, the DNA is TGTGCCAGCACCCTAAAGGGGCAGCCCCAGCATTTT. The encoded protein is CASTLKGQPQHF. The J gene is TRBJ1-5, the V gene TRBV28; TRBD1 is a possible D gene (5 bases). Per germline, CDR1 MDHEN and CDR2 SYDVKM. CDR3 length: 12 amino acids. V was cut by 7 bases and J by 7 bases, with 11 bases left in between.

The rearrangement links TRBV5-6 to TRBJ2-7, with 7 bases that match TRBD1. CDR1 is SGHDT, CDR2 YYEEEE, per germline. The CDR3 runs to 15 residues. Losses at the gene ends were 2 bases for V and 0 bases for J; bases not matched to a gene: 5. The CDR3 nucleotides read TGTGCCAGCAGCTTCGGGACAGTATACTCCTACGAGCAGTACTTC. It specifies CASSFGTVYSYEQYF.

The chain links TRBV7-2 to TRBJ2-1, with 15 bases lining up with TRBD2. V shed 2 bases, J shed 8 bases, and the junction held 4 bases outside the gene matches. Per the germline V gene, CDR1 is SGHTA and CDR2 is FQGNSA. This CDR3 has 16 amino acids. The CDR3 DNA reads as TGTGCCAGCAGCTTACGGACTAGCGGGGGGGTCGATGAGCAGTTCTTC. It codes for CASSLRTSGGVDEQFF.

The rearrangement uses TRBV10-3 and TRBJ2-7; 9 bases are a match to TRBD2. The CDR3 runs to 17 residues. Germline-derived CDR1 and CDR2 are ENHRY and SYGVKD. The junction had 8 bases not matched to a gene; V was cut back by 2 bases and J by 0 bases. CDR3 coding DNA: TGTGCCATCAGTGAGCTAGCGGGATTGCCGATCTCCTACGAGCAGTACTTC. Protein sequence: CAISELAGLPISYEQYF.

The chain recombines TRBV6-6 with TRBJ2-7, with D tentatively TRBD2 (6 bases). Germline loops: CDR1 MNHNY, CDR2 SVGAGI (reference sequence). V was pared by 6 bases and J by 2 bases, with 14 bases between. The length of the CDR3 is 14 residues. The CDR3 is CASRFDTGAYEQYF. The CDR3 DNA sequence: TGTGCCAGCAGGTTCGACACGGGAGCCTACGAGCAGTACTTC.

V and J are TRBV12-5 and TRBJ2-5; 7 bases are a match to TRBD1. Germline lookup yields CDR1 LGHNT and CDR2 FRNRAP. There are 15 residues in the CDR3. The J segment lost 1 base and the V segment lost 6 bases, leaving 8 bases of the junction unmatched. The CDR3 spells CASGPPDRFQETQYF. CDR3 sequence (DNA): TGTGCTAGTGGACCTCCGGACAGGTTCCAAGAGACCCAGTACTTC.

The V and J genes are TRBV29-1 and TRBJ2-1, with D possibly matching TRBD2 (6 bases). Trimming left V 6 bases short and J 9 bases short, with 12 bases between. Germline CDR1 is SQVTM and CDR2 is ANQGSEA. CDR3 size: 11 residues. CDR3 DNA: TGCAGCGTGGACACCGGGGGTGAGCAGTTCTTC. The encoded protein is CSVDTGGEQFF.

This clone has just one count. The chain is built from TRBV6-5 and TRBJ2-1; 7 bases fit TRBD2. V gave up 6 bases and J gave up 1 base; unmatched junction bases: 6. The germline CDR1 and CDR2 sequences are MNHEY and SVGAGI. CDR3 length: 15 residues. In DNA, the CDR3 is TGTGCCAGCAGCCGCGGGAGTCGGTCCTACAATGAGCAGTTCTTC. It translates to CASSRGSRSYNEQFF.